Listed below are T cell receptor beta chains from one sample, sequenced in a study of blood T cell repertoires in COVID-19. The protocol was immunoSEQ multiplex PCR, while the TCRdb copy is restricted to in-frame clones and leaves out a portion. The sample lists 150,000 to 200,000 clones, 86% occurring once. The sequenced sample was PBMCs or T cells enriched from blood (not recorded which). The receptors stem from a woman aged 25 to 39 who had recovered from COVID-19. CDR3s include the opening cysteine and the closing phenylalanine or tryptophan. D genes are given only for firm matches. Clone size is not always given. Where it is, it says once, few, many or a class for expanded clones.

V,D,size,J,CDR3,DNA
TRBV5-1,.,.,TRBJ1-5,CASSLEPNQPQHF,TGCGCCAGCAGCTTGGAGCCCAATCAGCCCCAGCATTTT
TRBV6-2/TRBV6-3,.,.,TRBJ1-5,CASSYAAGSGQPQHF,TGTGCCAGCAGTTACGCAGCAGGGTCGGGTCAGCCCCAGCATTTT
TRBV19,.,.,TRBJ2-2,CASSIANPPGELFF,TGTGCCAGTAGTATTGCTAACCCTCCCGGGGAGCTGTTTTTT
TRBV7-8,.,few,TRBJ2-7,CASSLASDSHYEQYF,TGTGCCAGCAGCTTAGCGTCGGACAGCCACTACGAGCAGTACTTC
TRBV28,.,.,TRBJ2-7,CASSTGVWYEQYF,TGTGCCAGTTCGACGGGGGTCTGGTACGAGCAGTACTTC
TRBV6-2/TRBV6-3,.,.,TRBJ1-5,CASSSDRRQPQHF,TGTGCCAGCAGTTCCGATAGGAGGCAGCCCCAGCATTTT
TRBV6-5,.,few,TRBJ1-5,CASSYSGVGNQPQHF,TGTGCCAGCAGTTACTCAGGGGTTGGCAATCAGCCCCAGCATTTT
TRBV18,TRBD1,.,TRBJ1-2,CASSPIPGQGIYGYTF,TGTGCCAGCTCACCTATACCTGGACAGGGCATCTATGGCTACACCTTC
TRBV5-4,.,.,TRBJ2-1,CASSWDSSSYNEQFF,TGTGCCAGCAGTTGGGACTCCAGCTCCTACAATGAGCAGTTCTTC
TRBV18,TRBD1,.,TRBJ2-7,CASSPYNTGVRYEQYF,TGTGCCAGCTCACCGTACAATACAGGGGTGCGGTACGAGCAGTACTTC
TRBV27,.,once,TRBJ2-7,CASRRGQTEQYF,TGTGCCAGCAGACGTGGACAAACTGAGCAGTACTTC
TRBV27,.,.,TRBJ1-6,CASSTASSYNSPLHF,TGTGCCAGCAGTACAGCCAGCTCCTATAATTCACCCCTCCACTTT
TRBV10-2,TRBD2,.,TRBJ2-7,CASKSAGVNNYEQYF,TGCGCCAGCAAGTCAGCGGGAGTGAATAACTACGAGCAGTACTTC
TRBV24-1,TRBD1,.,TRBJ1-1,CAVQGGNTEAFF,TGTGCCGTACAGGGGGGGAACACTGAAGCTTTCTTT
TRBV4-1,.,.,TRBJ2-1,CASSQTRNEQFF,TGCGCCAGCAGCCAAACTAGGAATGAGCAGTTCTTC
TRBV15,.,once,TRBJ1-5,CATSRDPPGTNQPQHF,TGTGCCACCAGCAGAGATCCTCCGGGGACTAATCAGCCCCAGCATTTT
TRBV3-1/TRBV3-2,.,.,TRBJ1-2,CASSHRGSGKGGYTF,TGTGCCAGCAGCCATCGAGGGAGTGGGAAAGGTGGCTACACCTTC
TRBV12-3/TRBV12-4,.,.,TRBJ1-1,CASSFQGGTEAFF,TGTGCCAGCAGTTTCCAAGGGGGCACTGAAGCTTTCTTT
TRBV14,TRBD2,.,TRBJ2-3,CASSQGVWGRRREAHTDTQYF,TGTGCCAGCAGCCAAGGGGTCTGGGGGCGAAGGCGGGAGGCCCACACAGATACGCAGTATTTT
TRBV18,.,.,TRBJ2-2,CASSPGLRLNTGELFF,TGTGCCAGCTCACCAGGTCTCAGGTTGAACACCGGGGAGCTGTTTTTT
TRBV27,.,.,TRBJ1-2,CASSFSNPNYGYTF,TGTGCCAGCAGTTTTAGTAATCCTAACTATGGCTACACCTTC
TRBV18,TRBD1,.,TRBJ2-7,CASSTWDRSSYEQYF,TGTGCCAGCTCAACATGGGACAGGAGCTCCTACGAGCAGTACTTC
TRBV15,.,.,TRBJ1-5,CATSRDPTVNQPQHF,TGTGCCACCAGCAGAGACCCGACAGTCAATCAGCCCCAGCATTTT
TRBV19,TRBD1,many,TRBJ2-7,CASSPGTGIPLEQYF,TGTGCCAGTAGTCCGGGGACAGGGATCCCCCTGGAGCAGTACTTC
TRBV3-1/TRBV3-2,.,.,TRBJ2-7,CASSIQTYEQYF,TGTGCCAGCAGTATACAGACCTACGAGCAGTACTTC
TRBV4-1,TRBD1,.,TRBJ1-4,CASSQPGQGPEKLFF,TGCGCCAGCAGCCAGCCGGGACAGGGACCAGAAAAACTGTTTTTT
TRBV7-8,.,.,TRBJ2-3,CASSLSGITDTQYF,TGTGCCAGCAGCTTGTCGGGAATCACAGATACGCAGTATTTT
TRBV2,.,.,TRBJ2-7,CASSLGAGAYTYEQYF,TGTGCCAGCAGCTTGGGGGCAGGGGCCTATACCTACGAGCAGTACTTC
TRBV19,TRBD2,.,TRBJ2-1,CASSIGTSGTSEQFF,TGTGCCAGTAGTATAGGTACTAGCGGGACGAGCGAGCAGTTCTTC
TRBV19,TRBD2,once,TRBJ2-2,CASTASGRARAGELFF,TGTGCCAGTACGGCTAGCGGGAGGGCCCGGGCCGGGGAGCTGTTTTTT
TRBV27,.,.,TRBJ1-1,CASSLSSPPRTEAFF,TGTGCCAGCAGTTTATCGTCGCCCCCGAGGACTGAAGCTTTCTTT
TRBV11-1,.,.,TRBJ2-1,CASSQGRGESYNEQFF,TGTGCCAGCAGCCAAGGACGGGGTGAGTCCTACAATGAGCAGTTCTTC
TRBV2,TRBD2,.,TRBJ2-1,CASGGTSGYNEQFF,TGTGCCAGCGGGGGGACTAGCGGCTACAATGAGCAGTTCTTC
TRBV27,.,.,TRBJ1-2,CASSPRDGRYYTF,TGTGCCAGCAGTCCCCGGGACGGGAGGTACTACACCTTC
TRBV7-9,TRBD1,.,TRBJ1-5,CASSGTGFNQPQHF,TGTGCCAGCAGCGGGACAGGGTTCAATCAGCCCCAGCATTTT
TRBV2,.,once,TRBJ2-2,CASRVAVFRTGELFF,TGTGCCAGCAGGGTAGCGGTATTTAGGACCGGGGAGCTGTTTTTT
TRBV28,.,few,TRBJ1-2,CASSLIQGNGYTF,TGTGCCAGCAGCCTAATCCAGGGAAATGGCTACACCTTC
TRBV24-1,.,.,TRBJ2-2,CATSDLGFEGGELFF,TGTGCCACCAGTGATTTGGGGTTTGAGGGCGGGGAGCTGTTTTTT
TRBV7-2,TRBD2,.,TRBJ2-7,CASSLSSGSAFYEQYF,TGTGCCAGCAGCTTAAGTAGCGGGAGCGCCTTCTACGAGCAGTACTTC
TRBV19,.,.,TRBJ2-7,CASSTRTTGGLDEQYF,TGTGCCAGTAGTACCAGAACGACAGGAGGACTCGACGAGCAGTACTTC
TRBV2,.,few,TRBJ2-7,CASSVGGTAYEQYF,TGTGCCAGCAGTGTCGGCGGGACGGCATACGAGCAGTACTTC
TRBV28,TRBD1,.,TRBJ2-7,CASSLRTGRYEQYF,TGTGCCAGCAGTCTCCGGACAGGGCGCTACGAGCAGTACTTC
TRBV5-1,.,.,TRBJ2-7,CASSGTYSAEQYF,TGCGCCAGCAGCGGAACCTATAGCGCCGAGCAGTACTTC
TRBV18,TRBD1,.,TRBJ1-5,CASSPRDRADNQPQHF,TGTGCCAGCTCACCACGGGACAGGGCGGACAATCAGCCCCAGCATTTT
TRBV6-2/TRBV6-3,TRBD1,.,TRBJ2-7,CASSYERTGRPYEQYF,TGTGCCAGCAGTTACGAGAGGACAGGCCGACCCTACGAGCAGTACTTC
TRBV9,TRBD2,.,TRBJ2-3,CASSVGGSADTQYF,TGTGCCAGCAGCGTAGGCGGGAGTGCAGATACGCAGTATTTT
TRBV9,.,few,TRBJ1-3,CASSVDRTNRAF,TGTGCCAGCAGCGTAGATAGAACCAACAGAGCCTTT
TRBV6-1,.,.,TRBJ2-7,CASSEVEGEGHEQYF,TGTGCCAGCAGTGAAGTTGAGGGGGAAGGTCACGAGCAGTACTTC